This T cell receptor beta chain was captured in a study of beta chain features in type 1 diabetes. J gave up 5 bases and V 5 bases, and 6 bases lay outside the gene matches. The CDR3 contains 13 residues. Germline V CDR1 and CDR2: GTSNPN, SVGIG (reference sequence). Each of the CD4+ naive, central memory, regulatory and stem cell-like memory populations was sorted via CD45RO/CCR7/CD25/CD127/CD95/CD27. The whole isolated RNA underwent reverse transcription, so sequencing captured expressed TCRB transcripts. Here immunoSEQ multiplex PCR was the method, and the copy in TCRdb shows in-frame clones only, minus some. Here the sample spans over 20,000 clones, about 45% being singletons. Overall study results and limits: A greater similarity of naive, central memory and Treg TCRB repertoires was seen among patients than among healthy donors. In every one of the four CD4+ subsets, TCRB CDR3s were moderately but significantly shorter in Type 1 diabetes patients. The study found fewer insertions and more deletions at VDJ junctions in type 1 diabetes patients.

Turning to this clone: Its antigen is not identified.

The origin of this receptor is a man aged 25-40 years with type 1 diabetes. The rearrangement links TRBV30 to TRBJ2-5; 9 positions agree with TRBD2. The sample was stem cell memory CD4+ T cells from blood. The DNA for the CDR3 is TGTGCCTGGCGGACTAGCGTTGGGGAGACCCAGTACTTC. It specifies CAWRTSVGETQYF.